This passage covers 32 T cell receptor beta chains from one sample sequenced in a study of T cells expressing NK-cell markers. TCRdb re-analyzed the 5' RACE reads; it lists each CDR3 protein once, without DNA. This sample's table reports about 170,000 distinct CDR3 sequences. The specimen sequenced was blood T cells: a sorted CD56 or NKG2C T cell subset, CD4+ or CD8+ T cells, or bulk PBMC T cells (not recorded which). The receptors come from a man aged 18 to 69 in good health.

This chain connects TRBV28 to TRBJ2-1; lacking DNA, the TRBD2 call made by TCRdb goes unchecked. This CDR3 region has 19 residues. Germline CDR1 and CDR2: MDHEN and SYDVKM. The CDR3 loop reads CASSLGGGTSRHSYNEQFF.

The chain recombines TRBV6-4 with TRBJ2-3; the TRBD1 assignment by TCRdb is unverifiable without DNA. The germline CDR1 and CDR2 sequences are MRHNA and SNTAGT. The CDR3 has 15 amino acids. CDR3 amino acids: CASSHGGGSTDTQYF.

The rearrangement uses TRBV20-1 and TRBJ2-7; the TRBD1 assignment by TCRdb is unverifiable without DNA. CDR1 and CDR2 (germline): DFQATT, SNEGSKA (reference sequence). The CDR3 extends over 15 amino acids. The CDR3 spells CSARERSGQGYEQYF.

The rearrangement uses TRBV3-1 and TRBJ2-5; TCRdb's D call of TRBD2 is untestable without DNA. CDR3 size: 17 residues. CDR1 LGHDT and CDR2 YNNKEL come from the germline V gene (reference sequence). The CDR3 is CASSRTYLMTSGETQYF.

J is TRBJ2-7 and V is TRBV7-2. In germline, CDR1 is SGHTA, CDR2 FQGNSA. This CDR3 contains 14 residues. The chain's CDR3 is CASSFDFSVAEQYF.

The rearrangement uses TRBV6-5 and TRBJ2-7; there is no DNA to check the TCRdb D call of TRBD1. Germline CDR1 MNHEY, CDR2 SVGAGI. The CDR3 is made up of 13 amino acids. The CDR3: CASSWARDYEQYF.

The chain employs TRBV2 and TRBJ2-5; TCRdb proposes TRBD1, but this gene call is untestable without DNA. The CDR3 runs to 17 residues. Germline values: CDR1 SNHLY, CDR2 FYNNEI. CDR3 loop: CASSELLSGVYQETQYF.

This chain connects TRBV12-5 to TRBJ1-1. CDR3 length: 12 residues. Germline V gene sequence: CDR1 LGHNT, CDR2 FRNRAP. The CDR3 region is CASGPNFLEAFF.

V usage is TRBV7-9 and J usage is TRBJ2-1; TCRdb names TRBD2, which stays unverified in the absence of DNA. Germline CDR1 SEHNR, CDR2 FQNEAQ (reference sequence). This CDR3 spans 16 amino acids. Here the CDR3 reads CASSLSLGVSYNEQFF.

The chain is built from TRBV27 and TRBJ2-4; absent DNA, TCRdb's TRBD1 call cannot be checked. This CDR3 is built from 16 residues. Looked up from germline, CDR1 is MNHEY and CDR2 is SMNVEV (reference sequence). The CDR3 sequence: CASSFTAGRGRYIQYF.

This sequence joins TRBV15 and TRBJ2-4; TCRdb returns TRBD1, unconfirmable since there is no DNA. The CDR3 contains 16 residues. The germline gives CDR1 LNHNV, CDR2 YYDKDF (reference sequence). CDR3 loop: CATSVSGVTTKNIQYF.

This chain links TRBV10-3 with TRBJ1-1. Germline-derived CDR1 and CDR2 are ENHRY and SYGVKD. This CDR3 has 14 residues. This CDR3 is CAISDSPRRTEAFF.

The CDR3 reads CASSEYGKAGDEQYF. V usage is TRBV25-1 and J usage is TRBJ2-7. The germline V gene encodes CDR1 MGHDK and CDR2 SYGVNS. The CDR3 has 15 amino acids.

The chain couples TRBV6-4 to TRBJ2-3; no DNA is available, so the TRBD1 call from TCRdb remains unchecked. CDR1 is MRHNA, CDR2 SNTAGT, per germline. There are 13 residues in the CDR3. The CDR3 protein is CASAPRGEDTQYF.

The rearrangement uses TRBV28 and TRBJ1-2; TCRdb gives TRBD1 as the D gene, but with no DNA this cannot be confirmed. This CDR3 has 13 amino acids. Looked up from germline, CDR1 is MDHEN and CDR2 is SYDVKM. This CDR3 reads CASRTQGARGYTF.

The chain combines TRBV13 with TRBJ2-3; checking the TCRdb D call of TRBD2 is not possible without DNA. This CDR3 comprises 15 residues. Germline V gene data show CDR1 as PRHDT and CDR2 as FYEKMQ (reference sequence). CDR3 region: CASSSSGGRTGTQYF.

The chain employs TRBV12-3 or TRBV12-4 and TRBJ1-6; TCRdb selects TRBD1, and the lack of DNA leaves this call unchecked. The CDR3 is 17 residues long. The CDR3 protein is CASSSRDRGFYNSPLHF.

This chain connects TRBV4-1 to TRBJ1-1; without DNA, the TCRdb call of TRBD1 cannot be checked. CDR1 and CDR2 (germline): MGHRA, YSYEKL. The CDR3 sequence is 15 residues long. The CDR3 protein is CASSQDNRGKTEAFF.

The CDR3 spells CASSLSGNQPQHF. V gene TRBV27 combines with J gene TRBJ1-5. Per the germline V gene, CDR1 is MNHEY and CDR2 is SMNVEV (reference sequence). CDR3 length: 13 amino acids.

The chain is built from TRBV5-1 and TRBJ2-1; TCRdb calls TRBD1, which cannot be checked without DNA. Germline V gene lookup returns CDR1 SGHRS and CDR2 YFSETQ. The CDR3 totals 12 residues. The CDR3 here is CASSIFREEQFF.

The rearrangement uses TRBV7-6 and TRBJ2-3; TCRdb designates TRBD1, a call that cannot be tested without DNA. There are 16 residues in the CDR3. The germline gives CDR1 SGHVS, CDR2 FNYEAQ. CDR3 amino acids: CASSLVPPSGQDTQYF.

V gene TRBV19 combines with J gene TRBJ1-5; the TCRdb D gene call, TRBD1, has no DNA to confirm it. The CDR3 has 13 residues. Germline V CDR1 and CDR2: LNHDA, SQIVND (reference sequence). The CDR3 loop reads CASSILSGGAQHF.

The chain joins TRBV5-5 to TRBJ2-7; the D call of TRBD1 rests on TCRdb alone, since no DNA is present to check it. CDR3 length equals 15 residues. The germline V gene encodes CDR1 SGHKS and CDR2 YYEKEE (reference sequence). The CDR3 sequence is CASSLRGQGLGEQYF. Looking up the rest from reference TRBV5-5 and TRBJ2-7 gives the full variable domain: DAGVTQSPTHLIKTRGQQVTLRCSPISGHKSVSWYQQVLGQGPQFIFQYYEKEERGRGNFPDRFSARQFPNYSSELNVNALLLGDSALYLCASSLRGQGLGEQYFGPGTRLTVT.

This chain joins TRBV5-4 and TRBJ2-2. The CDR3 is 13 amino acids. CDR1 is SGHNT, CDR2 YYREEE, per germline (reference sequence). The CDR3 reads CASSNGWTGELFF.

J is TRBJ2-5 and V is TRBV30; TCRdb designates TRBD1, a call that cannot be tested without DNA. The length of the CDR3 is 14 residues. CDR1 and CDR2 from the germline V gene are GTSNPN and SVGIG (reference sequence). CDR3 loop: CAWGGQVNQETQYF.

The chain has TRBV7-9 and TRBJ2-3; TCRdb indicates TRBD1, and absent DNA this call remains unverified. The CDR3 contains 15 residues. Germline-derived CDR1 and CDR2 are SEHNR and FQNEAQ (reference sequence). The CDR3 reads CASSPGTASTDTQYF.

The CDR3 loop is CASSPGQGLMNTEAFF. This chain connects TRBV18 to TRBJ1-1. CDR3 length: 16 residues. The germline V gene has CDR1 KGHSH and CDR2 LQKENI.

V is TRBV7-9 and J is TRBJ2-2. This CDR3 spans 15 amino acids. Looked up from germline, CDR1 is SEHNR and CDR2 is FQNEAQ (reference sequence). The CDR3: CASSFPVSFTGELFF. The complete variable domain, with remaining parts taken from reference TRBV7-9 and TRBJ2-2, reads DTGVSQNPRHKITKRGQNVTFRCDPISEHNRLYWYRQTLGQGPEFLTYFQNEAQLEKSRLLSDRFSAERPKGSFSTLEIQRTEQGDSAMYLCASSFPVSFTGELFFGEGSRLTVL.

J is TRBJ2-3 and V is TRBV27; TCRdb lists TRBD2, though no DNA is available to test this call. The germline gives CDR1 MNHEY, CDR2 SMNVEV (reference sequence). CDR3 length equals 16 residues. CDR3: CASRSGGSGGTDTQYF.

V usage is TRBV19 and J usage is TRBJ1-1; checking the TCRdb D call of TRBD1 is not possible without DNA. This CDR3 contains 16 residues. Germline CDR1 reads LNHDA; CDR2 reads SQIVND (reference sequence). Here the CDR3 reads CASTLGDRGLNTEAFF.

Here the CDR3 reads CASSQDRAYNQPQHF. V is TRBV4-1 and J is TRBJ1-5. The CDR3 covers 15 residues. Looked up from germline, CDR1 is MGHRA and CDR2 is YSYEKL.

The V and J genes are TRBV12-3 or TRBV12-4 and TRBJ1-2; TCRdb proposes TRBD1, but this gene call is untestable without DNA. The CDR3 contains 14 residues. CDR3: CASSLEGAAYGYTF.